What follows are 3 T cell receptor beta chains derived from one specimen sequenced in a study of T-cell reconstitution after alpha-beta-depleted transplantation in children. For TCRbeta, the library was prepared with unique molecular identifiers. TCRdb processed the PCR reads anew with MiXCR; each CDR3 protein has one entry. Of fewer than 150,000 distinct CDR3 sequences listed, 23% are singletons. The sequences come from PBMCs, mostly from graft donor cells, collected 180 days after TCRalphabeta/CD19-depleted stem cell transplant. These receptors all stem from a male patient between 2 and 10 years old who had a stem cell transplant for chronic granulomatous disease, so the T cells may come from the graft donor.

This clonotype has a count of ten or more. The DNA for the CDR3 is TGCAGTGCTAGGGTAAAGACAGGGACAGAGACCCAGTACTTC. As protein: CSARVKTGTETQYF. The V call is TRBV20-1, the J call TRBJ2-5; 7 nucleotides line up with TRBD1. This CDR3 comprises 14 residues. The junction had 8 bases not matched to a gene; V was cut back by 3 bases and J by 4 bases. Per germline, CDR1 DFQATT and CDR2 SNEGSKA (reference sequence).

There are many counts of this clonotype. J is TRBJ2-2 and V is TRBV5-1, with TRBD1 identical over 9 bases. Trimming at V came to 4 bases and at J to 1 base, leaving 5 bases not matched to a gene. This CDR3 spans 16 amino acids. Germline V gene lookup returns CDR1 SGHRS and CDR2 YFSETQ. For the CDR3, the DNA is TGCGCCAGCAGCCAGCCGGGACAGGGGAACACCGGGGAGCTGTTTTTT. Translating it yields CASSQPGQGNTGELFF.

The rearrangement joins TRBV2 to TRBJ2-3; D is possibly TRBD1 or TRBD2 (6 bases each). This CDR3 is 15 amino acids long. Deletions cut 5 bases from V and 0 bases from J, with 12 bases between. The germline CDR1 and CDR2 sequences are SNHLY and FYNNEI. In nucleotides, the CDR3 is TGTGCCAGCAGTCATCCGGGGGCAAGCACAGATACGCAGTATTTT. This encodes CASSHPGASTDTQYF.